This TCR beta chain was obtained from a study of radiotherapy plus CTLA-4 blockade in lung cancer. General study results and limits: Reportedly, early blood T cell clone dynamics best predicted response, with interferon-beta.

The germline CDR1 and CDR2 sequences are KGHSH and LQKENI. The CDR3 contains 13 residues. Trimming cost V 3 bases and J 5 bases, with 8 bases left between them. The protocol was immunoSEQ multiplex PCR, while the TCRdb copy is restricted to in-frame clones and leaves out a portion. The data contain around 30,000 clones, around 75% of them seen just once; the ten biggest clones take up around 14%. Notes on this clone: Its antigen is undetermined.

The sample here was peripheral blood, taken from a patient treated with radiotherapy plus ipilimumab. The receptor's source is a human donor with non-small cell lung cancer that progressed on radiotherapy plus ipilimumab. The V call is TRBV18, the J call TRBJ2-1, with D unclear. The CDR3 sequence: CASSPNKDNEQFF. CDR3 sequence (DNA): TGTGCCAGCTCACCCAACAAGGACAATGAGCAGTTCTTC.